This entry lists 3 T cell receptor beta chains sequenced from one sample in a study of cytomegalovirus exposure and HLA in healthy donors. PCR involved 60 Vbeta and 13 Jbeta primers. Measured with immunoSEQ multiplex PCR; TCRdb has only the in-frame clones, and not every one. The sample records 68,000 or so clones, 80% being singletons. Sequencing was performed on PBMCs. These receptors all come from a woman in her thirties in good health and CMV-seronegative.

This clone has a handful of counts. This CDR3 reads CSVGLAASNEQFF. In nucleotides, the CDR3 is TGCAGCGTTGGACTAGCGGCCAGCAATGAGCAGTTCTTC. The rearrangement uses TRBV29-1 and TRBJ2-1; 9 nucleotides align to TRBD2. V lost 4 bases to trimming and J lost 6 bases; unmatched junction nucleotides: 4. Germline V gene lookup returns CDR1 SQVTM and CDR2 ANQGSEA. CDR3 size: 13 residues.

The V gene is TRBV10-3, the J gene TRBJ2-1; tentative D call: TRBD2 (6 bases). Trimming pared 7 bases from V and 5 bases from J, leaving 18 bases between. Germline V gene sequence: CDR1 ENHRY, CDR2 SYGVKD. The CDR3 runs 15 residues. CDR3 DNA sequence: TGTGCCATCACCCGGGGAGGCGGGACCGACAATGAGCAGTTCTTC. Translated, it gives CAITRGGGTDNEQFF.

In its sample, this clone was seen once. V gene TRBV10-1 combines with J gene TRBJ2-1; 8 nucleotides match TRBD2. The CDR3 sequence is 15 residues long. The germline gives CDR1 WNHNN, CDR2 SYGVQD (reference sequence). Trimming cost V 3 bases and J 8 bases; bases outside gene matches: 9. CDR3 amino acids: CASSDGLAGTHEQFF. The CDR3, as DNA: TGCGCCAGCAGTGACGGGTTAGCGGGGACCCATGAGCAGTTCTTC.